This TCR beta chain was documented in a study of T cell responses to AZD1222 COVID-19 vaccine. Second-dose groups at about 4 or about 12 weeks were pooled. TCRdb's copy holds only in-frame clones and misses some; the assay was immunoSEQ multiplex PCR. The repertoire holds fewer than 200,000 clones, with 90% to 95% as singletons. The CDR3 length is 12 residues. Trimming left V 4 bases short and J 6 bases short, with 10 bases between. Per the germline V gene, CDR1 is SGHRS and CDR2 is YFSETQ. The source was peripheral blood, collected 28 days after the second AZD1222 dose. The chain recombines TRBV5-1 with TRBJ1-2; D remains ambiguous. This TCR was sampled from an adult who received the AZD1222 COVID-19 vaccine. CDR3 loop: CASSEVANGYTF. The CDR3 DNA reads as TGCGCCAGCAGCGAAGTCGCGAATGGCTACACCTTC.